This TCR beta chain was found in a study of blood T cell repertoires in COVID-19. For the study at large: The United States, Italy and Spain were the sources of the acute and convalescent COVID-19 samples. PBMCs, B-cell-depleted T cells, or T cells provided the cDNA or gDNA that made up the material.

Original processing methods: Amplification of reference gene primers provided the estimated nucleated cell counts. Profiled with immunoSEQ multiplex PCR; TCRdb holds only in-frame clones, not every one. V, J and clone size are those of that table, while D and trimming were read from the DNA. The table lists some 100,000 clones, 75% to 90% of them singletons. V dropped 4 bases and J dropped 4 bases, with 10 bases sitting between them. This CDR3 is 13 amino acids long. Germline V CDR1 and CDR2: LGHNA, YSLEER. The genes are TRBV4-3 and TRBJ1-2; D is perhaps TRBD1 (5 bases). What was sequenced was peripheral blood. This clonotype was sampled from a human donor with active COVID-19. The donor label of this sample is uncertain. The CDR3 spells CASSLTGSYGYTF. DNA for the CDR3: TGCGCCAGCAGCCTTACAGGTTCCTATGGCTACACCTTC.